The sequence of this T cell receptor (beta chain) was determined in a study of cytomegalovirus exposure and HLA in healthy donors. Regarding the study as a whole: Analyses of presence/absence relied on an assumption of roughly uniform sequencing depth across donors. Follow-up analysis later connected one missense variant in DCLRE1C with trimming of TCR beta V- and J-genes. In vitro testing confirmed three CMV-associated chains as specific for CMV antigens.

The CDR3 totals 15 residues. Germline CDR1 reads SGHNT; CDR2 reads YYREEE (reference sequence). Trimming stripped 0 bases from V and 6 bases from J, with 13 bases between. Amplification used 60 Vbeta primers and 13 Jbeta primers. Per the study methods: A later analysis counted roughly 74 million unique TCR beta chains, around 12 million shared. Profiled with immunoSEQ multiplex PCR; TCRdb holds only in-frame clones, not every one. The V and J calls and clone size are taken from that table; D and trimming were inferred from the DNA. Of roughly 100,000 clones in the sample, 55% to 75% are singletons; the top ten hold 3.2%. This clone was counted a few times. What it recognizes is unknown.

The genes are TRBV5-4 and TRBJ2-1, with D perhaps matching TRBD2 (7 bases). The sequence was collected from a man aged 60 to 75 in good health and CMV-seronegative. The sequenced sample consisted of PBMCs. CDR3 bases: TGTGCCAGCAGCTTGGAATGGGGGGGCCGCAATGAGCAGTTCTTC. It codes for CASSLEWGGRNEQFF. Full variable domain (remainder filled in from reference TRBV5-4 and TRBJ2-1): ETGVTQSPTHLIKTRGQQVTLRCSSQSGHNTVSWYQQALGQGPQFIFQYYREEENGRGNFPPRFSGLQFPNYSSELNVNALELDDSALYLCASSLEWGGRNEQFFGPGTRLTVL.